This T cell receptor (beta chain) derives from a study of OX40 agonist ivuxolimab in advanced cancers. Study-level background: Patients took ivuxolimab, an agonistic anti-OX40 (CD134) antibody. While on treatment, patients had intravenous ivuxolimab at 0.01 to 10 mg/kg every 2 weeks.

Worth noting for this clone: Its antigen is not identified.

The assay was immunoSEQ multiplex PCR, and TCRdb's table has in-frame clones only and misses some. The sample contains about 70,000 clones, approximately 89% of which appear only once. Study-level findings and limits: Some nonresponders additionally presented with little normalized T-cell clonal expansion.

The ends lost 1 base at V and 9 bases at J; junction bases unmatched: 6. This CDR3 comprises 14 residues. Germline V CDR1 and CDR2: MNHNS, SASEGT. This specimen was CD4+ or CD8+ T cells sorted from blood, taken in a trial of the OX40 agonist ivuxolimab. The receptor's source is an adult with an advanced solid tumor such as melanoma, head and neck, liver or kidney cancer. This rearrangement joins TRBV6-1 to TRBJ1-5; TRBD1 matches at 7 bases. CDR3 DNA: TGTGCCAGCAGTGAAGTGACAGGGAGTAGGCCCCAGCATTTT. Protein: CASSEVTGSRPQHF.